A single sample is the source of the 23 T cell receptor beta chains below, sequenced in a study of beta chain features in type 1 diabetes. Every isolated RNA sample was fully reverse transcribed, so sequencing captured expressed TCRB transcripts. The table came from immunoSEQ multiplex PCR; TCRdb's copy has only in-frame clones and leaves some out. The sample carries about 160,000 clones, roughly 10% recorded once. General study results and limits: Type 1 diabetes patients had moderately but significantly shorter TCRB CDR3s in all four CD4+ subsets.

No antigen has been identified for these receptors. Sequenced material: central memory CD4+ T cells from blood. Receptors originate from a woman between 25 and 40 years old with type 1 diabetes.

This clone was picked up a small number of times. This sequence joins TRBV30 and TRBJ2-2; weak D call: TRBD2 (6 bases). This CDR3 spans 16 amino acids. Germline CDR1 reads GTSNPN; CDR2 reads SVGIG (reference sequence). V was trimmed by 4 bases and J by 4 bases, leaving 19 bases between them. The CDR3, as DNA: TGTGCCTGGATAAGTAGCCCCGGGGGTAGCACCGGGGAGCTGTTTTTT. Protein product: CAWISSPGGSTGELFF.

This chain links TRBV4-1 with TRBJ2-7, with 9 positions matching TRBD1. The germline gives CDR1 MGHRA, CDR2 YSYEKL. This CDR3 comprises 18 residues. Trimming took 0 bases from V and 3 from J; bases not matched to a gene: 12. The CDR3 here is CASSQESPYGQGNYEQYF. In nucleotides, the CDR3 is TGCGCCAGCAGCCAAGAATCCCCTTATGGACAGGGGAACTACGAGCAGTACTTC.

In its sample, this clone was seen a few times. The chain joins TRBV5-6 to TRBJ2-2, with D maybe TRBD2 (7 bases). Deletions cut 4 bases from V and 6 bases from J, with 13 bases between. Looked up from germline, CDR1 is SGHDT and CDR2 is YYEEEE. The CDR3 is 14 residues long. CDR3: CASSPLGGPGELFF. The CDR3 region has the DNA TGTGCCAGCAGCCCCCTCGGGGGGCCCGGGGAGCTGTTTTTT.

This sequence joins TRBV5-1 and TRBJ1-1, with 9 bases that match TRBD1. After removal of 0 bases from V and 1 base from J, the junction contained 1 base not matched to a gene. Germline lookup yields CDR1 SGHRS and CDR2 YFSETQ. CDR3 size: 15 residues. Written as DNA, the CDR3 is TGCGCCAGCAGCTTGGGGGGACAGGGGAACACTGAAGCTTTCTTT. Translating gives CASSLGGQGNTEAFF.

This clone was counted only a few times. The gene calls are TRBV5-1 and TRBJ2-1; 9 bases match TRBD2. Per the germline V gene, CDR1 is SGHRS and CDR2 is YFSETQ. The CDR3 loop spans 15 amino acids. With 5 bases clipped from V and 4 bases from J, the junction kept 7 bases outside the gene matches. The CDR3: CASSLTSGTYNEQFF. Here the CDR3 DNA reads TGCGCCAGCAGTCTGACTAGCGGAACTTACAATGAGCAGTTCTTC.

This clone occurred a few times. The CDR3 DNA is TGTGCCAGCTGGGGACAGGGGGCATCCGGGGAGCTGTTTTTT. It codes for CASWGQGASGELFF. The chain links TRBV6-5 to TRBJ2-2; TRBD1 aligns across 12 bases. With 8 bases clipped from V and 6 bases from J, the junction kept 4 bases outside the gene matches. Germline lookup yields CDR1 MNHEY and CDR2 SVGAGI. This CDR3 contains 14 residues.

V usage is TRBV16 and J usage is TRBJ2-2; D is uncertain. Per germline, CDR1 KGHSY and CDR2 FQNENV. Trimming left V 3 bases short and J 2 bases short, with 19 bases between. The CDR3 is 18 residues long. This CDR3 is CASSHTITQPTNTGELFF. CDR3 sequence (DNA): TGTGCCAGCAGCCATACAATCACCCAGCCGACTAACACCGGGGAGCTGTTTTTT.

The table lists this clone with many counts. The CDR3 coding sequence is TGTGCCAGCAGCCAAAAATTAGCGGGAGAGGCAGATACGCAGTATTTT. It is translated as CASSQKLAGEADTQYF. The chain carries TRBV4-2 and TRBJ2-3; 9 bases match TRBD2. From germline, CDR1 is LGHNA and CDR2 YNFKEQ. The V and J ends lost 2 bases and 4 bases, in that order; junction bases with no gene match: 7. The CDR3 contains 16 residues.

V usage is TRBV7-3 and J usage is TRBJ2-3, with 10 positions matching TRBD1. CDR1 is SGHTA and CDR2 is FQGTGA in the germline V gene. The CDR3 contains 14 residues. V lost 5 bases to trimming and J lost 7 bases; unmatched junction nucleotides: 6. The chain's CDR3 is CASSTGQGGNTQYF. The CDR3 coding sequence is TGTGCCAGCAGCACCGGACAGGGGGGAAATACGCAGTATTTT.

The chain is built from TRBV9 and TRBJ2-2; 15 bases align to TRBD2. This CDR3 is built from 17 residues. V lost 4 bases, J lost 4 bases, and 5 bases stayed unmatched. Germline V gene sequence: CDR1 SGDLS, CDR2 YYNGEE. CDR3 bases: TGTGCCAGCAGCTCGGGACTAGCGGGAGGAATCACCGGGGAGCTGTTTTTT. It specifies CASSSGLAGGITGELFF.

This clone has a handful of counts. This chain links TRBV2 with TRBJ1-1; 8 bases align to TRBD1. V was pared by 7 bases and J by 5 bases, with 9 bases of the junction left unmatched. This CDR3 comprises 14 residues. Germline CDR1 and CDR2: SNHLY and FYNNEI. CDR3 in DNA: TGTGCCAGCACCTCCCAGGGGGCAGGGACTGAAGCTTTCTTT. Translation: CASTSQGAGTEAFF.

The chain uses TRBV12-5 and TRBJ2-5, with 10 bases that match TRBD2. The CDR3 loop spans 16 amino acids. Germline trimming cut 5 bases from V and 5 bases from J; bases unmatched to any gene: 11. Germline loops: CDR1 LGHNT, CDR2 FRNRAP. CDR3 in amino acids: CASGPPVAGGWETQYF. The CDR3 DNA reads as TGTGCTAGTGGTCCCCCGGTAGCGGGAGGTTGGGAGACCCAGTACTTC. Drawing the rest from reference TRBV12-5 and TRBJ2-5, the complete variable domain is DARVTQTPRHKVTEMGQEVTMRCQPILGHNTVFWYRQTMMQGLELLAYFRNRAPLDDSGMPKDRFSAEMPDATLATLKIQPSEPRDSAVYFCASGPPVAGGWETQYFGPGTRLLVL.

This clone was detected a few times. The chain carries TRBV7-2 and TRBJ1-2; 7 bases align to TRBD1. Germline V lookup: CDR1 SGHTA, CDR2 FQGNSA. J lost 8 bases, V lost 3 bases, and 6 bases had no gene match. This CDR3 has 13 amino acids. CDR3 sequence reads: CASSLRQGRGYTF. For the CDR3, the DNA is TGTGCCAGCAGCTTGCGACAGGGCAGGGGCTACACCTTC.

The genes are TRBV19 and TRBJ1-2, with 7 bases aligning to TRBD1. V dropped 5 bases and J dropped 4; count of bases not matched to a gene: 4. The CDR3 is 13 residues long. Germline CDR1 and CDR2: LNHDA and SQIVND (reference sequence). CDR3 nucleotide sequence: TGTGCCAGTAGTCAAGGGACAGCCTATGGCTACACCTTC. Encoded protein: CASSQGTAYGYTF.

This clone was picked up a small number of times. The chain joins TRBV5-6 to TRBJ1-1; no clear D. The germline V gene has CDR1 SGHDT and CDR2 YYEEEE. The CDR3 runs to 12 residues. V lost 0 bases to trimming and J lost 7 bases, with 7 bases between them. CDR3 amino acids: CASSLGSYEAFF. DNA of the CDR3: TGTGCCAGCAGCTTGGGGAGTTATGAAGCTTTCTTT.

This clone has just a few counts. The rearrangement uses TRBV19 and TRBJ2-5, with 11 positions matching TRBD2. V trimming: 10 bases; J trimming: 5 bases; junction bases outside the gene matches: 9. This CDR3 has 14 residues. Germline V gene data show CDR1 as LNHDA and CDR2 as SQIVND (reference sequence). The CDR3 DNA follows: TGTGCCACCAGTGAAGGGACTAGCGGTGAGACCCAGTACTTC. It codes for CATSEGTSGETQYF.

This clone was recorded a few times. The chain carries TRBV5-1 and TRBJ2-3; maybe TRBD1 (5 bases). CDR1 is SGHRS, CDR2 YFSETQ, per germline. Trimming removed 0 bases from V and 6 bases from J, with 11 bases in between. This CDR3 has 14 residues. The DNA of the CDR3 is TGCGCCAGCAGCTTGGACTCGACAGCGGATACGCAGTATTTT. It is translated as CASSLDSTADTQYF.

The V gene is TRBV7-3, the J gene TRBJ2-1; tentative D call: TRBD2 (6 bases). CDR1 is SGHTA and CDR2 is FQGTGA in the germline V gene. This CDR3 comprises 14 residues. V was trimmed by 0 bases and J by 7 bases, leaving 10 bases between them. The DNA of the CDR3 is TGTGCCAGCAGCTTAACGTCCGGGGGAAATGAGCAGTTCTTC. It encodes CASSLTSGGNEQFF.

This clone was counted between two and nine times. One end of the junction varies from germline; a read error may be responsible. V gene TRBV2 combines with J gene TRBJ2-7, with 8 bases identical to TRBD1. Germline lookup yields CDR1 SNHLY and CDR2 FYNNEI. The CDR3 contains 13 residues. The CDR3 DNA follows: TGTGCCAGCAGTAGGACAGGGCCGATGTCCCAGTCCTTC. Its protein product is CASSRTGPMSQSF.

The V and J genes are TRBV2 and TRBJ2-7; the match to TRBD2 covers 8 bases. The germline V gene encodes CDR1 SNHLY and CDR2 FYNNEI. CDR3 length equals 13 residues. The J segment lost 7 bases and the V segment lost 4 bases, leaving 6 bases of the junction unmatched. CDR3 in DNA: TGTGCCAGCAGTGCAGAGCGGGGGCGGGAGCAGTACTTC. It encodes CASSAERGREQYF.

V gene TRBV11-3 combines with J gene TRBJ2-3; 7 positions match TRBD2. Germline values: CDR1 SGHNT, CDR2 YENEEA. V shed 1 base and J 3 bases; nucleotides not matched to a gene: 7. The CDR3 runs 16 residues. The CDR3 protein is CASSLGQFGRTDTQYF. CDR3 coding DNA: TGTGCCAGCAGCTTAGGACAGTTCGGGAGGACAGATACGCAGTATTTT.

This chain joins TRBV28 and TRBJ2-1, with 7 nucleotides matching TRBD1. This CDR3 contains 13 residues. Germline CDR1 is MDHEN and CDR2 is SYDVKM. Trimming removed 6 bases from V and 4 bases from J; junction bases left unmatched: 3. The CDR3 DNA follows: TGTGCCAGCAGATTGGGACAGTACAATGAGCAGTTCTTC. Encoded protein: CASRLGQYNEQFF.

This clone was seen more than once but under ten times. The chain has TRBV5-1 and TRBJ2-1, with D unresolved. The CDR3 loop spans 12 amino acids. Trimming took 4 bases from V and 5 from J, leaving 7 bases between them. Per germline, CDR1 SGHRS and CDR2 YFSETQ. The CDR3 is CASSVENNEQFF. For the CDR3, the DNA is TGCGCCAGCAGCGTAGAGAACAATGAGCAGTTCTTC.